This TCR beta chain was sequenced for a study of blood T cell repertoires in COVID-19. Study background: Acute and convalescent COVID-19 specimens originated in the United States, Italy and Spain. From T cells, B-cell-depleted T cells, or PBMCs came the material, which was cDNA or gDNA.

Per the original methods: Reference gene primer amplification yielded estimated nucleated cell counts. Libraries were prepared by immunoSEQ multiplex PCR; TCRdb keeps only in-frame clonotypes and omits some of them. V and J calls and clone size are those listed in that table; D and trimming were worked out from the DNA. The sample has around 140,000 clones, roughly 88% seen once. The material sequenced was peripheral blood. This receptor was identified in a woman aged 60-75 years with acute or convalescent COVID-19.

The CDR3 coding sequence is TGTGCCATCCGGGACAGGGAAGAGACCCAGTACTTC. This sequence encodes CAIRDREETQYF. The rearrangement uses TRBV10-3 and TRBJ2-5; TRBD1 agrees at 9 bases. The germline V gene encodes CDR1 ENHRY and CDR2 SYGVKD. The CDR3 length is 12 residues. Trimming removed 8 bases from V and 3 bases from J; junction bases left unmatched: 1.